This TCR beta chain was found in a study of cytomegalovirus exposure and HLA in healthy donors. Study results and limitations: Reportedly, HLA-A and HLA-B alleles of most subjects were accurately predicted from TCR beta.

It was with 60 Vbeta and 13 Jbeta primers that the PCR ran. TCRdb's table, derived via immunoSEQ multiplex PCR, lists solely in-frame clones and lacks some. The top ten clones hold under 1.2% of a sample with about 200,000 clones, about 90% of them seen once. As regards this clone: Its antigen is not identified.

This CDR3 contains 14 residues. Trimming took off 6 bases at V and 8 bases at J, with 19 bases between the two ends. The germline V gene encodes CDR1 MDHEN and CDR2 SYDVKM. The sequenced sample consisted of PBMCs. This chain uses TRBV28 with TRBJ1-2; D not resolved. The clonotype comes from a boy aged 2-15 years in good health and CMV-seronegative. The CDR3 is CASSRPSLTEGYTF. The CDR3 DNA sequence: TGTGCCAGCAGCCGACCAAGCCTCACAGAAGGCTACACCTTC.